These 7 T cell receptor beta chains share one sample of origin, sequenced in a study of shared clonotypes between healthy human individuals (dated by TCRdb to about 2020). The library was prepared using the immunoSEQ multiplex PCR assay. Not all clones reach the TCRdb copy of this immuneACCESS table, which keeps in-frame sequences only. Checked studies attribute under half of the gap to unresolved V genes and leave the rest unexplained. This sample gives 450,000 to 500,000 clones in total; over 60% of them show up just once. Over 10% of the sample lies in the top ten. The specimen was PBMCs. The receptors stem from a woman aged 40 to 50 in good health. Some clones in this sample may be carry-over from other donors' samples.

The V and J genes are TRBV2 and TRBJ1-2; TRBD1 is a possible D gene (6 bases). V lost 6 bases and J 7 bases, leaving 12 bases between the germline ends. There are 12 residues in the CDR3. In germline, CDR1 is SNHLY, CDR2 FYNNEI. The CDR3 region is CASSRDTGGYTF. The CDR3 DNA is TGTGCCAGCAGCCGGGACACAGGTGGCTACACCTTC.

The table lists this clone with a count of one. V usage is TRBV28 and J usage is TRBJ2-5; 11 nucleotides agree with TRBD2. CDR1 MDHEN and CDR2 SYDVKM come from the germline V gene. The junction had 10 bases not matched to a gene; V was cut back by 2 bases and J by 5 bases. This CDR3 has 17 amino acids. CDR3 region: CASSLLPPGTSGETQYF. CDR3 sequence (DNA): TGTGCCAGCAGTTTACTACCGCCCGGGACTAGCGGTGAGACCCAGTACTTC.

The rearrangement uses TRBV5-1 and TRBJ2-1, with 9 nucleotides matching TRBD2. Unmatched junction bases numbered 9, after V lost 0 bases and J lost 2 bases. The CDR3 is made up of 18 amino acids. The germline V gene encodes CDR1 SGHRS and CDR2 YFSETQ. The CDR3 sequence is CASSLAAVSGRTYNEQFF. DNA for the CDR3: TGCGCCAGCAGCTTGGCCGCGGTGAGCGGGAGGACCTACAATGAGCAGTTCTTC.

The CDR3: CASSVRGGPYGYTF. CDR3 DNA: TGTGCCAGCAGCGTACGGGGCGGCCCCTATGGCTACACCTTC. The chain employs TRBV5-4 and TRBJ1-2; TRBD1 might be the D (5 bases). Trimming shortened V by 4 bases and J by 4 bases, and 14 bases separated the two germline ends. Germline V gene data show CDR1 as SGHNT and CDR2 as YYREEE (reference sequence). The CDR3 contains 14 residues. The full variable domain, in which reference TRBV5-4 and TRBJ1-2 provide the parts outside the CDR3, is ETGVTQSPTHLIKTRGQQVTLRCSSQSGHNTVSWYQQALGQGPQFIFQYYREEENGRGNFPPRFSGLQFPNYSSELNVNALELDDSALYLCASSVRGGPYGYTFGSGTRLTVV.

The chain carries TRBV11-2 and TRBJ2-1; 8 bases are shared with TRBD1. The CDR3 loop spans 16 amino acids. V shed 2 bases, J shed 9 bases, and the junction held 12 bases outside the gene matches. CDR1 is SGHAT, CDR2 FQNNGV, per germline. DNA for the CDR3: TGTGCCAGCAGCTTACAAGGGACAGGTTGGGGGAGTGAGCAGTTCTTC. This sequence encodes CASSLQGTGWGSEQFF.

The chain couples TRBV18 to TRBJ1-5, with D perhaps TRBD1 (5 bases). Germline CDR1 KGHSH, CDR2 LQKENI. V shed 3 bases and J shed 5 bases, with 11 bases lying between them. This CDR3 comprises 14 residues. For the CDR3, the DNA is TGTGCCAGCTCACCCGTAACAGGCGATCAGCCCCAGCATTTT. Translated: CASSPVTGDQPQHF.

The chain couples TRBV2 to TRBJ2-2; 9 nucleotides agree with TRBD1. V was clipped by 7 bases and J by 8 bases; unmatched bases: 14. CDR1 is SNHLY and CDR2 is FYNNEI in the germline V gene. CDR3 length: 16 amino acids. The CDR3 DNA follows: TGTGCCAGCACCAACCGTCCAACAGGGGGCGCGGGGGAGCTGTTTTTT. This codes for CASTNRPTGGAGELFF.